This TCR beta chain was retrieved from a study of T cell responses to AZD1222 COVID-19 vaccine. Study-level results: Donors were largely white British and mainly female; clonal diversity was possibly underestimated. Nearly half of the spike-specific TCRs reportedly recognize variant regions that carry no mutations. Spike-specific TCR depth and breadth grew after two AZD1222 doses.

A word on this clone: Its matching antigen is unknown.

The protocol was immunoSEQ multiplex PCR, while the TCRdb copy is restricted to in-frame clones and leaves out a portion. The sample has 100,000 or so clones; 89% are singletons. Whether given at about 4 or about 12 weeks, second doses were pooled. The CDR3 runs to 14 residues. Germline CDR1 and CDR2: SGDLS and YYNGEE. The germline V and J ends were trimmed by 4 bases and 2 bases, with 12 bases remaining between them. This rearrangement joins TRBV9 to TRBJ2-5, with a possible D match to TRBD1 (5 bases). The sample consisted of peripheral blood, taken 28 days after the second AZD1222 dose. This sequence was found in an adult who received the AZD1222 COVID-19 vaccine. The CDR3 sequence: CASSPRQTQETQYF. The CDR3 coding sequence is TGTGCCAGCAGCCCCCGACAGACACAAGAGACCCAGTACTTC.